This TCR beta chain originates from a study of T cell responses to AZD1222 COVID-19 vaccine. Study-wide points: In a largely white British group with more females than males, clonal diversity was possibly underestimated.

The data were produced by immunoSEQ multiplex PCR, yet TCRdb's version contains in-frame clones alone and is incomplete. The table has around 97,000 clones, around 92% seen once. The CDR3 contains 13 residues. V lost 5 bases to trimming and J lost 14 bases, with 20 bases between them. Germline V gene data show CDR1 as SGHVS and CDR2 as FQNEAQ. Comment on this clone: As yet, its antigen is unknown.

The material was peripheral blood, obtained on day 0 of AZD1222 vaccination. This sequence originates from an adult in good health. The chain carries TRBV7-8 and TRBJ2-3; D gene ambiguous. The CDR3 loop is CASSLGTAEALYF. The DNA for the CDR3 is TGTGCCAGCAGCCTAGGTACGGCAGAGGCCTTGTATTTT.